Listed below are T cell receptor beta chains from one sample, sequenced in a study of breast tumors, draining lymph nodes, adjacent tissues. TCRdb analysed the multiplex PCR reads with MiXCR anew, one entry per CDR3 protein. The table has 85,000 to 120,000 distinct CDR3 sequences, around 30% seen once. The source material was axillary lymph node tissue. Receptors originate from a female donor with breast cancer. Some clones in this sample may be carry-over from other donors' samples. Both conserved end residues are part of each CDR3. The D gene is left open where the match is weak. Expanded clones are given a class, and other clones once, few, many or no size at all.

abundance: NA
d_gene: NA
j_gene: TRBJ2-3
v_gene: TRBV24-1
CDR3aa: CATSDRLAGDTQYF
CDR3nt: TGTGCCACCAGCGATCGGTTGGCGGGAGATACGCAGTATTTT

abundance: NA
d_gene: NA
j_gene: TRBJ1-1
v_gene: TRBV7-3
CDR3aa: CASSFAVNTEAFF
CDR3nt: TGTGCCAGCAGCTTTGCGGTGAACACTGAAGCTTTCTTT

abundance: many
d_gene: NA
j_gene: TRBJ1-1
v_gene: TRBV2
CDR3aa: CASRSDRNTEAFF
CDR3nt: TGTGCCAGCAGGTCGGACAGAAACACTGAAGCTTTCTTT

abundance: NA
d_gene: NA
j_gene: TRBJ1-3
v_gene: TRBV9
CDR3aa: CASSDLRTGNYGYTIYF
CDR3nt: TGTGCCAGCAGCGACCTCCGGACGGGAAACTATGGCTACACCATATATTTT

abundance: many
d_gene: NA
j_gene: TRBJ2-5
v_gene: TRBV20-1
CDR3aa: CSARDLSETQYF
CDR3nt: TGCAGTGCTAGAGATCTATCTGAGACCCAGTACTTC

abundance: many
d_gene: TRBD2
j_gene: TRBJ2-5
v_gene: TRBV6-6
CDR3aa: CASSYRLAGLQETQYF
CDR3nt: TGTGCCAGCAGTTACCGTCTAGCGGGGCTCCAAGAGACCCAGTACTTC

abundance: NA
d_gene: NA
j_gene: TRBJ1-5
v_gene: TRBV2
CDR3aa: CASSKLGQNEHF
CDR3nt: TGTGCCAGCAGTAAGCTGGGGCAGAACGAGCATTTT

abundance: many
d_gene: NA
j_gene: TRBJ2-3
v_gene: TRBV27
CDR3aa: CASSPSRVGLGDTQYF
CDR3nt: TGTGCCAGCTCCCCCTCGCGGGTAGGGCTGGGTGATACGCAGTATTTT

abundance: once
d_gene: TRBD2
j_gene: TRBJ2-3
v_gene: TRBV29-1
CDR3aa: CSVESSGGSADTQYF
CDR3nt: TGCAGCGTAGAGTCTAGCGGGGGGTCAGCAGATACGCAGTATTTT

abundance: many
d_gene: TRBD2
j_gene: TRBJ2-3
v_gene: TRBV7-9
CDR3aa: CASSPGLAGGPLADTQYF
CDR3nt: TGTGCCAGCAGCCCTGGACTAGCGGGGGGTCCTTTAGCAGATACGCAGTATTTT

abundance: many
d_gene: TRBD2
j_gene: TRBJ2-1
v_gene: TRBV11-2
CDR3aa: CASSLGLAYNEQFF
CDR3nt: TGTGCCAGCAGCTTAGGACTAGCGTACAATGAGCAGTTCTTC

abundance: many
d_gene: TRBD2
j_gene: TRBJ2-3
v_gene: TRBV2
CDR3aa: CASSPPAGVADTQYF
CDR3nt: TGTGCCAGCAGTCCCCCAGCGGGGGTGGCAGATACGCAGTATTTT

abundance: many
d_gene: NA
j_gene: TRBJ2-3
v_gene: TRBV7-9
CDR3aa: CASSSKTGSSTDTQYF
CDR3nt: TGTGCCAGCAGCTCAAAGACAGGATCTAGCACAGATACGCAGTATTTT

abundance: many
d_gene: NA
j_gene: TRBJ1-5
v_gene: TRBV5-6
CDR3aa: CASSLGTLDSQPQHF
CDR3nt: TGTGCCAGCAGCTTGGGGACACTCGACAGTCAGCCCCAGCATTTT

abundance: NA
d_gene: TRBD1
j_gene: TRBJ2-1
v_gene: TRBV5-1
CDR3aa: CAGNPAGTGGFNEQFF
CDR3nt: TGCGCCGGCAACCCCGCCGGGACAGGGGGCTTCAATGAGCAGTTCTTC

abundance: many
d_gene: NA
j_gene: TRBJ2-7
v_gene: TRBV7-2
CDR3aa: CASSLKDSMGSYEQYF
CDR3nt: TGTGCCAGCAGCTTAAAGGACTCTATGGGGTCCTACGAGCAGTACTTC

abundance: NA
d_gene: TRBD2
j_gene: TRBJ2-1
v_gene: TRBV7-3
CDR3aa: CASSEGLAGEYNEQFF
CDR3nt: TGTGCCAGCAGCGAGGGACTAGCGGGAGAGTACAATGAGCAGTTCTTC

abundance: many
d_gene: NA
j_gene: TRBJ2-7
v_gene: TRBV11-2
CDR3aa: CASNDGDSYEQYF
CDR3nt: TGTGCCAGCAACGATGGGGACTCCTACGAGCAGTACTTC

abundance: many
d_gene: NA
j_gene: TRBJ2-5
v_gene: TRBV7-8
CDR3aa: CASSWAGLRDYKETQYF
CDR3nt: TGTGCCAGCAGCTGGGCAGGGTTGAGGGATTATAAGGAGACCCAGTACTTC

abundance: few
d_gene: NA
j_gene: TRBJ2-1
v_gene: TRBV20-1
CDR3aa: CSANTRSSYTEQFF
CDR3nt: TGCAGTGCTAATACTAGGAGCTCCTACACTGAGCAGTTCTTC

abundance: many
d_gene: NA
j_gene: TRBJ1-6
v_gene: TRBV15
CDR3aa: CATQRSSYNSPLHF
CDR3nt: TGTGCCACACAGAGGAGCTCCTATAATTCACCCCTCCACTTT

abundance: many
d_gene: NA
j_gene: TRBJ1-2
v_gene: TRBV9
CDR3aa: CASKQGTGIGGYTF
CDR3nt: TGTGCCAGCAAACAGGGCACGGGTATAGGGGGCTACACCTTC

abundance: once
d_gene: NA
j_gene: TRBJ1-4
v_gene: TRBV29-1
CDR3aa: CSVSGTRENEKLFF
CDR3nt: TGCAGCGTCTCCGGGACTAGGGAGAACGAAAAACTGTTTTTT

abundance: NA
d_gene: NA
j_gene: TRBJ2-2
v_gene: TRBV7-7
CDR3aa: CASRHATGELFF
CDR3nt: TGTGCTAGCAGGCACGCCACCGGGGAGCTGTTTTTT

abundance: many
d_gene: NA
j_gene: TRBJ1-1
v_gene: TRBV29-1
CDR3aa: CSGQRNTEAFF
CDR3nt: TGCAGCGGACAAAGGAACACTGAAGCTTTCTTT

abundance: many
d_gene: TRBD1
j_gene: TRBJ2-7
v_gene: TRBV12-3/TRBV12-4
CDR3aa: CASSPGQISYEQYF
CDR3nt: TGTGCCAGCAGTCCGGGACAGATCTCCTACGAGCAGTACTTC

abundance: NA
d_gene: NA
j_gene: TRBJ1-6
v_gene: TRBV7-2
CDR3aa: CASSLAAGANNSPLHF
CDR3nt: TGTGCCAGCAGCTTAGCGGCAGGGGCGAATAATTCACCCCTCCACTTT

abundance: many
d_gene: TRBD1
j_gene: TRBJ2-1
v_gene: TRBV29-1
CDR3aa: CSVGGQGRGNEQFF
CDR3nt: TGCAGCGTTGGGGGACAGGGGCGAGGCAATGAGCAGTTCTTC

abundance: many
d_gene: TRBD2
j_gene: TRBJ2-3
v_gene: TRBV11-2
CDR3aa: CASSLAGGLTDTQYF
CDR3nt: TGTGCCAGCAGCTTAGCGGGGGGACTTACAGATACGCAGTATTTT

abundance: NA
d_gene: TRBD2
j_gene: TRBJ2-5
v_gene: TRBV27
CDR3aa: CASRPAGGQETQYF
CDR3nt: TGTGCCAGCAGGCCCGCGGGAGGCCAAGAGACCCAGTACTTC

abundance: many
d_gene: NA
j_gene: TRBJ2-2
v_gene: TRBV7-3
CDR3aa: CASSLMGTANTGELFF
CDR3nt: TGTGCCAGCAGCTTAATGGGGACGGCGAACACCGGGGAGCTGTTTTTT

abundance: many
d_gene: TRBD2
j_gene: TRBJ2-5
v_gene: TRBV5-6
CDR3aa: CASSPPGLAGEETQYF
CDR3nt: TGTGCCAGCAGCCCCCCGGGACTAGCGGGGGAAGAGACCCAGTACTTC

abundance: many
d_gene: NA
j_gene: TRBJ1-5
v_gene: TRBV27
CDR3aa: CASSPSQGPHQPQHF
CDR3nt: TGTGCCAGCAGCCCTAGTCAAGGCCCACATCAGCCCCAGCATTTT

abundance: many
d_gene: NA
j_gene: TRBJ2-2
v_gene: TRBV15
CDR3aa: CATSRDYRAAGELFF
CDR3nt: TGTGCCACCAGCAGAGACTACAGGGCGGCCGGGGAGCTGTTTTTT

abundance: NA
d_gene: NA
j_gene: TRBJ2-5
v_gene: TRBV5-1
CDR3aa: CASSLGVSTETQYF
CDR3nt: TGCGCCAGCAGCTTGGGGGTTAGCACAGAGACCCAGTACTTC

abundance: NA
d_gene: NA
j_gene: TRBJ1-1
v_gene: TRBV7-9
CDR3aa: CASSLAGAGSTEAFF
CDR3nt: TGTGCCAGCAGCTTAGCTGGGGCGGGTAGCACTGAAGCTTTCTTT

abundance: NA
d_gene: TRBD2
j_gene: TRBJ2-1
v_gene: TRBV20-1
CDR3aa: CSAREGLAGGHNEQFF
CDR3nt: TGCAGTGCTAGAGAGGGCCTAGCGGGGGGACACAATGAGCAGTTCTTC

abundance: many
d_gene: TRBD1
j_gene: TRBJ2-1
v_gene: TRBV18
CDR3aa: CASSPRTGDNEQFF
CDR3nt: TGTGCCAGCTCCCCAAGGACAGGGGACAATGAGCAGTTCTTC

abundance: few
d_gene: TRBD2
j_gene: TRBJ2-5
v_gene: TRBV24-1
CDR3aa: CATSDLRTSGRGAQETRHF
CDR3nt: TGTGCCACCAGTGATTTGAGGACTAGCGGGAGAGGGGCCCAAGAGACCCGGCACTTC

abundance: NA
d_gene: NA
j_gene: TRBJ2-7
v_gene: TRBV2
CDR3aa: CASRSRGASGELYF
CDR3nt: TGTGCCAGCAGATCACGGGGGGCCTCCGGGGAGCTGTACTTC

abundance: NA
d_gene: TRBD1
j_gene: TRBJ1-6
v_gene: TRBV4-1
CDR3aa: CASSQSGTENSPLHF
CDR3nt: TGCGCCAGCAGCCAATCCGGGACAGAGAATTCACCCCTCCACTTT

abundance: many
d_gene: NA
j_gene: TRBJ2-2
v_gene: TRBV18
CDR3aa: CASSPRRNTGELFF
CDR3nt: TGTGCCAGCTCACCACGAAGGAACACCGGGGAGCTGTTTTTT

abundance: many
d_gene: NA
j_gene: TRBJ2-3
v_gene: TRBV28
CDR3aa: CASSVSPWGTDTQYF
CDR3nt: TGTGCCAGCAGCGTATCACCCTGGGGCACAGATACGCAGTATTTT

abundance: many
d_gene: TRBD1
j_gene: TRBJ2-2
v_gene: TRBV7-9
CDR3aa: CASSSRDRDFTGELFF
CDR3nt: TGTGCCAGCAGCAGCCGGGACAGGGATTTCACCGGGGAGCTGTTTTTT

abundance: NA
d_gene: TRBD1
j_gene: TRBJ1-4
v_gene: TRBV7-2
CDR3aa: CASSVRTGAAINEKLFF
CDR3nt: TGTGCCAGCAGCGTGCGGACAGGGGCCGCGATTAATGAAAAACTGTTTTTT

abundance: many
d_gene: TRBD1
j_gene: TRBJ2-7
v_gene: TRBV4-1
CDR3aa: CASSQDYLSGTGTYEQYF
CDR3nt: TGCGCCAGCAGCCAAGATTACCTTTCGGGGACAGGAACCTACGAGCAGTACTTC

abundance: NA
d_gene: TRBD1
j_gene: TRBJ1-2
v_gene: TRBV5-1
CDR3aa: CASSLGQGGSVGHGYTF
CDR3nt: TGCGCCAGCAGCTTGGGACAGGGCGGCTCAGTTGGGCATGGCTACACCTTC

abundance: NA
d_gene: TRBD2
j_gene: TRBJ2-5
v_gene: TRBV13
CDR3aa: CASSLTTSRVQETQYF
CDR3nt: TGTGCCAGCAGTTTAACGACTAGCAGAGTCCAAGAGACCCAGTACTTC

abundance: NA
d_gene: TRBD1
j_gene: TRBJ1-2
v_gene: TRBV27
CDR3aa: CASSFGTGASGYTF
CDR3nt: TGTGCCAGCAGTTTCGGGACAGGGGCATCAGGCTACACCTTC

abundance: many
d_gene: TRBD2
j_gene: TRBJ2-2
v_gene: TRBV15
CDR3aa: CATSRGKGGLGGELFF
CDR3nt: TGTGCCACCAGCAGAGGAAAGGGAGGGCTTGGCGGGGAGCTGTTTTTT

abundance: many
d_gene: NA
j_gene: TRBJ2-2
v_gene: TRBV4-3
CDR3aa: CASSQVRTYTGELFF
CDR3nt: TGCGCCAGCAGCCAAGTCCGAACTTACACCGGGGAGCTGTTTTTT

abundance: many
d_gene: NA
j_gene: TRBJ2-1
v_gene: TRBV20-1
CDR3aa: CSARGERAYNEQFF
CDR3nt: TGCAGTGCTAGAGGTGAGCGGGCCTACAATGAGCAGTTCTTC

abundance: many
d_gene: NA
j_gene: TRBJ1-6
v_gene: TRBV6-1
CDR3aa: CASHPSSVNNSPLHF
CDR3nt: TGTGCCAGCCATCCCTCTTCAGTGAATAATTCACCCCTCCACTTT

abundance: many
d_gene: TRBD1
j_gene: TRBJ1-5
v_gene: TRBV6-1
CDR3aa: CASSEPGGRNQPQHF
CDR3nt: TGTGCCAGCAGTGAACCAGGGGGCAGGAATCAGCCCCAGCATTTT

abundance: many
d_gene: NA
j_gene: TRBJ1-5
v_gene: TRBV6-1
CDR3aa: CASSLSPDSSSGPQHF
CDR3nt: TGTGCCAGCAGTTTGTCCCCCGACAGCTCATCAGGGCCCCAGCATTTT

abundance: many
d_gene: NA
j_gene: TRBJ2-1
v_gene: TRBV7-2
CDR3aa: CASRPIGNRVNEQFF
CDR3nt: TGTGCCAGCAGACCGATAGGAAACAGGGTTAATGAGCAGTTCTTC

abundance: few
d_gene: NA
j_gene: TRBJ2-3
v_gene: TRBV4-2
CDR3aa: CASSQESIPDTQYF
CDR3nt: TGTGCCAGCAGCCAAGAGTCTATCCCAGATACGCAGTATTTT

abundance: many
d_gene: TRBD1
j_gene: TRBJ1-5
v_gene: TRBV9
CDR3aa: CASSVEGASDGTGYGNQPQHF
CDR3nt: TGTGCCAGCAGCGTAGAGGGGGCGTCCGATGGGACAGGGTACGGCAATCAGCCCCAGCATTTT

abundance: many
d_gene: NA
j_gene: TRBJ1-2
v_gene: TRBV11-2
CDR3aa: CASSLDRGSGYTF
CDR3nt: TGTGCCAGCAGCTTAGACAGGGGATCCGGCTACACCTTC

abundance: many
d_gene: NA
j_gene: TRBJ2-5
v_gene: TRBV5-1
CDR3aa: CASSSGTQQDTQYF
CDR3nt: TGCGCCAGCAGTTCCGGGACGCAACAAGACACCCAGTACTTC